This T cell receptor (beta chain) was identified during a study of PD-L1 blockade in urothelial cancer. As concerns this clone: What it binds is unknown.

The templates were synthetic TCR analogs, and they were spiked into each PCR. The repertoire was sequenced with immunoSEQ multiplex PCR; TCRdb's copy has only in-frame clones and lacks some. Of around 57,000 clones listed, about 81% were seen once; the top ten hold 1.5% to 2%. The CDR3 length is 14 residues. V lost 0 bases and J 5 bases, leaving 11 bases between the germline ends. Looked up from germline, CDR1 is SGHNT and CDR2 is YYREEE (reference sequence). Time point: pretreatment peripheral blood. It was locally advanced or metastatic urothelial carcinoma that patients had. Study findings and constraints: Durable-benefit cases showed more tumor-associated blood clone expansion at 3 weeks.

This TCR was recovered from a man aged 65-85 years with urothelial cancer. Sequencing used PBMCs, obtained around atezolizumab (anti-PD-L1) treatment. The rearrangement joins TRBV5-4 to TRBJ2-5; D is possibly TRBD1 (6 bases). CDR3 residues: CASSLGRGGETQYF. CDR3 coding DNA: TGTGCCAGCAGCTTGGGCAGGGGTGGTGAGACCCAGTACTTC.